This TCR beta chain was observed in a study of chemoradiotherapy in HPV16-positive cancers. Study findings and constraints: Candidate HPV-specific clones and E7-related TCR motifs grew in tumor during treatment. HPV-specific T cells were functionally defined from only two HPV16-positive patients. HPV-responsive T-cell expansion during chemoradiotherapy was linked to improved recurrence-free survival in HPV16-positive patients.

Repeated repertoire sampling spanned the course of chemoradiotherapy. On this clone: Antigen: not known.

Per germline, CDR1 SGHTA and CDR2 FQGTGA. Trimming left V 0 bases short and J 4 bases short, with 5 bases between. This CDR3 has 13 residues. Clones were sequenced by immunoSEQ multiplex PCR, and TCRdb holds only the in-frame ones, with some missing. The sample holds roughly 510 clones, roughly 84% seen once. The TCR originated in a human donor with HPV-associated anogenital cancer. The chain has TRBV7-3 and TRBJ2-3; D is unclear. Sequencing was performed on tumor tissue, taken from a patient who underwent chemoradiotherapy. In DNA, the CDR3 is TGTGCCAGCAGCTTAACAGGGTCAGATACGCAGTATTTT. It yields the protein CASSLTGSDTQYF.